Below, 7 T cell receptor beta chains from the same sample are listed, as sequenced in a study of T cells in localized non-small cell lung cancer. Only in-frame clones appear in the TCRdb table, and some are missing; sequencing was by immunoSEQ multiplex PCR. The profile shows about 59,000 clones, approximately 93% of them singletons. Sequenced here: peripheral blood, sampled before any cancer treatment. These receptors were collected from a man aged 40-75 years with stage I lung adenocarcinoma.

V and J are TRBV29-1 and TRBJ1-2; possibly TRBD1 for D (5 bases). Germline V lookup: CDR1 SQVTM, CDR2 ANQGSEA. The CDR3 sequence is 14 residues long. Between the trimmed V and J ends, which lost 2 bases and 5 bases, there was a span of 15 bases. This chain's CDR3 is CSVESGGLGYGYTF. CDR3 in DNA: TGCAGCGTTGAATCGGGGGGACTGGGGTATGGCTACACCTTC.

The CDR3 region is CASGQGVNTGELFF. Written as DNA, the CDR3 is TGTGCCAGCGGACAGGGGGTAAACACCGGGGAGCTGTTTTTT. The chain recombines TRBV6-5 with TRBJ2-2, with 10 bases matching TRBD1. V was clipped by 8 bases and J by 2 bases; unmatched bases: 2. The CDR3 consists of 14 residues. The germline gives CDR1 MNHEY, CDR2 SVGAGI.

This chain connects TRBV18 to TRBJ1-5, with TRBD1 identical over 8 bases. The CDR3 is 14 residues long. Per germline, CDR1 KGHSH and CDR2 LQKENI. V trimming: 2 bases; J trimming: 5 bases; junction bases outside the gene matches: 2. The CDR3 is CASSPTGGDQPQHF. CDR3 bases: TGTGCCAGCTCACCAACAGGGGGTGATCAGCCCCAGCATTTT.

This clone was seen only a few times. The V call is TRBV6-1, the J call TRBJ2-1; D not certain. The CDR3 totals 13 residues. Between the trimmed V and J ends, which lost 3 bases and 7 bases, there was a span of 10 bases. Germline lookup yields CDR1 MNHNS and CDR2 SASEGT. The CDR3 loop reads CASSDVQVNEQFF. The CDR3 DNA is TGTGCCAGCAGTGACGTCCAGGTGAATGAGCAGTTCTTC.

V is TRBV27 and J is TRBJ1-2; 7 bases fit TRBD1. The J segment lost 4 bases and the V segment lost 2 bases, leaving 7 bases of the junction unmatched. Germline V CDR1 and CDR2: MNHEY, SMNVEV (reference sequence). The CDR3 totals 15 residues. In DNA form, the CDR3 reads TGTGCCAGCAGTTTAAGAGGGGGCAAGGCCTATGGCTACACCTTC. Translation gives CASSLRGGKAYGYTF.

This clone showed up just once. The chain employs TRBV5-1 and TRBJ2-1; TRBD2 matches 10 bases. J lost 7 bases, V lost 3 bases, and 22 bases had no gene match. The CDR3 covers 20 residues. In germline, CDR1 is SGHRS, CDR2 YFSETQ. The CDR3 reads CASSSYGVIAAGGPKNEQFF. The CDR3 nucleotides read TGCGCCAGCAGCTCGTACGGTGTAATAGCAGCGGGAGGGCCTAAGAATGAGCAGTTCTTC.

This clone was seen just once. V gene TRBV9 combines with J gene TRBJ2-7, with D possibly TRBD1 on 5 matching bases. There are 14 residues in the CDR3. V was cut by 0 bases and J by 3 bases, with 10 bases left in between. The V gene's germline CDR1 is SGDLS and CDR2 YYNGEE. The CDR3 loop reads CASSVGGQGYEQYF. The DNA for the CDR3 is TGTGCCAGCAGCGTAGGTGGGCAGGGCTACGAGCAGTACTTC.